The 20 T cell receptor beta chains reported below all come from one sample, sequenced in a study of graft-versus-host responses after intestinal transplantation. Sequenced by immunoSEQ multiplex PCR; TCRdb stores in-frame clones only, minus some. The sample yields about 69,000 clones, around 90% seen once. The sample here was bone marrow, taken 734 days after intestinal transplantation. Receptor source: a human patient who received an intestinal transplant, so some T cells may come from the graft donor.

The V gene is TRBV10-3, the J gene TRBJ2-1; TRBD1 might be the D (5 bases). The V end was cut by 10 bases, the J end by 5 bases, with 15 bases between. CDR3 length equals 13 residues. Germline values: CDR1 ENHRY, CDR2 SYGVKD. CDR3 amino acids: CATSVRTNNEQFF. DNA for the CDR3: TGTGCCACCTCGGTCCGGACAAACAATGAGCAGTTCTTC.

The chain links TRBV5-4 to TRBJ2-5; 10 positions match TRBD1. V lost 3 bases to trimming and J lost 3 bases; unmatched junction nucleotides: 5. The CDR3 length is 15 residues. CDR1 and CDR2 (germline): SGHNT, YYREEE (reference sequence). CDR3 loop: CASSSTGTGEETQYF. The CDR3 region has the DNA TGTGCCAGCAGCTCCACCGGGACAGGGGAAGAGACCCAGTACTTC. Full variable domain (rest looked up from reference TRBV5-4 and TRBJ2-5): ETGVTQSPTHLIKTRGQQVTLRCSSQSGHNTVSWYQQALGQGPQFIFQYYREEENGRGNFPPRFSGLQFPNYSSELNVNALELDDSALYLCASSSTGTGEETQYFGPGTRLLVL.

J is TRBJ2-1 and V is TRBV5-1, with D possibly being TRBD1 (6 bases). Trimming left V 0 bases short and J 6 bases short, with 16 bases between. Germline CDR1 and CDR2: SGHRS and YFSETQ. The CDR3 is 16 amino acids. The CDR3 is CASSLAKTLGGNEQFF. Written as DNA, the CDR3 is TGCGCCAGCAGCTTGGCCAAGACTTTAGGGGGCAATGAGCAGTTCTTC.

The rearrangement joins TRBV27 to TRBJ2-3; D remains ambiguous. The CDR3 loop spans 12 amino acids. The germline V gene encodes CDR1 MNHEY and CDR2 SMNVEV (reference sequence). The ends were cut back, 5 bases at V and 5 bases at J, with 8 bases in the middle. CDR3 nucleotides: TGTGCCAGCAGTCCGACTTTAGATACGCAGTATTTT. Translating gives CASSPTLDTQYF.

The chain is built from TRBV4-1 and TRBJ1-6; maybe TRBD1 (6 bases). Germline CDR1 reads MGHRA; CDR2 reads YSYEKL. This CDR3 spans 14 amino acids. V was pared by 1 base and J by 5 bases, with 6 bases between. CDR3 in DNA: TGCGCCAGCAGCCAAGGGACAGATAATTCACCCCTCCACTTT. Amino acids: CASSQGTDNSPLHF.

The chain has TRBV7-9 and TRBJ2-7; D not resolved. Trimming left V 1 base short and J 3 bases short, with 13 bases between. From germline, CDR1 is SEHNR and CDR2 FQNEAQ (reference sequence). The CDR3 has 15 residues. CDR3 protein: CASSLEGRTFYEQYF. CDR3 nucleotides: TGTGCCAGCAGCTTAGAAGGCAGAACGTTCTACGAGCAGTACTTC.

The V and J genes are TRBV27 and TRBJ2-1, with 11 bases that match TRBD2. The CDR3 has 17 amino acids. Per the germline V gene, CDR1 is MNHEY and CDR2 is SMNVEV (reference sequence). V lost 6 bases and J lost 4; bases outside the gene matches: 11. For the CDR3, the DNA is TGTGCCAGCAGGCTAGCGGGAGGCAATTGGGCGTACAATGAGCAGTTCTTC. Translating gives CASRLAGGNWAYNEQFF.

V is TRBV27 and J is TRBJ2-7, with a weak D call TRBD2 (5 bases). CDR3 size: 15 residues. The V end lost 5 bases, the J end lost 2 bases, and 16 bases lay between the germline ends. The germline CDR1 and CDR2 sequences are MNHEY and SMNVEV (reference sequence). CDR3 residues: CASSHRKDWAYEQYF. The CDR3 DNA sequence: TGTGCCAGCAGTCATCGGAAGGACTGGGCCTACGAGCAGTACTTC.

The rearrangement links TRBV9 to TRBJ2-3; D may be TRBD1 (5 bases). The CDR3 contains 16 residues. CDR1 is SGDLS and CDR2 is YYNGEE in the germline V gene. V dropped 4 bases and J dropped 0 bases, with 15 bases sitting between them. The CDR3 DNA sequence: TGTGCCAGCAGCCTCGACAGTATTACTAGCACAGATACGCAGTATTTT. Its protein product is CASSLDSITSTDTQYF.

The chain links TRBV25-1 to TRBJ1-5; D might be TRBD1 (6 bases). Germline CDR1 MGHDK, CDR2 SYGVNS. Trimming removed 5 bases from V and 2 bases from J, with 16 bases in between. This CDR3 is built from 16 residues. The DNA of the CDR3 is TGTGCCAGCAGTCCCTTTTCGGGGGGCGGCAATCAGCCCCAGCATTTT. It codes for CASSPFSGGGNQPQHF.

This clone showed up just a few times. V is TRBV7-9 and J is TRBJ1-1; possible D gene TRBD1, 6 bases. This CDR3 comprises 13 residues. V was clipped by 10 bases and J by 11 bases, with 23 bases between them. Looked up from germline, CDR1 is SEHNR and CDR2 is FQNEAQ (reference sequence). CDR3: CATETKQGNRAFF. DNA of the CDR3: TGTGCCACCGAAACGAAACAGGGCAATAGGGCTTTCTTT.

The genes are TRBV6-5 and TRBJ1-4; D is possibly TRBD1 (6 bases). Germline CDR1 reads MNHEY; CDR2 reads SVGAGI. This CDR3 region has 14 residues. V lost 0 bases and J 8 bases, leaving 10 bases between the germline ends. DNA for the CDR3: TGTGCCAGCAGTTACTCGATGGGACACGAAAAACTGTTTTTT. Encoded protein: CASSYSMGHEKLFF.

J is TRBJ1-5 and V is TRBV27, with D perhaps matching TRBD1 (6 bases). CDR1 is MNHEY and CDR2 is SMNVEV in the germline V gene (reference sequence). The CDR3 runs 15 residues. V lost 3 bases and J lost 2, with 11 bases in between. CDR3 in amino acids: CASSFTGKGNQPQHF. The CDR3 DNA sequence: TGTGCCAGCAGTTTTACAGGGAAGGGCAATCAGCCCCAGCATTTT.

The chain employs TRBV10-1 and TRBJ2-7; 10 nucleotides match TRBD2. Trimming at V came to 8 bases and at J to 5 bases, leaving 12 bases not matched to a gene. CDR3 size: 15 residues. Germline V lookup: CDR1 WNHNN, CDR2 SYGVQD (reference sequence). For the CDR3, the DNA is TGCGCCAGCCGGGTAGCGGGGGGCCCGGGGCACGAGCAGTACTTC. Amino acids: CASRVAGGPGHEQYF.

The chain carries TRBV4-1 and TRBJ2-5; D is ambiguous. With the DNA end fitting TRBJ2-7 better, the J assignment may be wrong. The germline V gene encodes CDR1 MGHRA and CDR2 YSYEKL. The CDR3 is 14 amino acids. This CDR3 is CASRDTARPYEQYF. The CDR3, as DNA: TGCGCCAGCAGAGACACCGCGCGGCCCTACGAGCAGTACTTC.

The chain links TRBV29-1 to TRBJ1-4; TRBD1 matches 9 bases. Germline CDR1 reads SQVTM; CDR2 reads ANQGSEA. The CDR3 covers 16 residues. The trim removed 2 bases at V and 8 bases at J, leaving 12 bases unmatched. The CDR3 loop is CSVEFGTGTGREKLFF. The CDR3 nucleotides read TGCAGCGTTGAATTTGGGACCGGGACAGGGAGGGAAAAACTGTTTTTT.

V is TRBV7-9 and J is TRBJ2-2; possible D gene TRBD1, 5 bases. Trimming cost V 6 bases and J 4 bases, with 15 bases left between them. CDR3 length: 15 amino acids. Germline CDR1 is SEHNR and CDR2 is FQNEAQ (reference sequence). CDR3 in amino acids: CASRYRGTITGELFF. The CDR3 nucleotides read TGTGCCAGCAGATATAGGGGAACCATCACCGGGGAGCTGTTTTTT.

The chain recombines TRBV19 with TRBJ1-2, with 8 bases lining up with TRBD1. CDR3 size: 16 residues. CDR1 and CDR2 from the germline V gene are LNHDA and SQIVND (reference sequence). With 5 bases clipped from V and 4 bases from J, the junction kept 12 bases outside the gene matches. As DNA, the CDR3 is TGTGCCAGTAGTCCAGAAAGACAGGGGTTAGGCTATGGCTACACCTTC. Its protein product is CASSPERQGLGYGYTF.

This sequence joins TRBV18 and TRBJ1-4, with D unresolved. The V end was cut by 3 bases, the J end by 4 bases, with 12 bases between. The CDR3 extends over 15 amino acids. CDR1 KGHSH and CDR2 LQKENI come from the germline V gene. In nucleotides, the CDR3 is TGTGCCAGCTCACCGTCTGAAAACTTTAATGAAAAACTGTTTTTT. This encodes CASSPSENFNEKLFF.

This clone was observed a few times. The gene calls are TRBV7-3 and TRBJ1-1, with TRBD1 identical over 9 bases. Looked up from germline, CDR1 is SGHTA and CDR2 is FQGTGA. This CDR3 comprises 14 residues. Trimming cost V 2 bases and J 5 bases; bases outside gene matches: 3. This CDR3 is CASSLGTGPTEAFF. The CDR3 DNA reads TGTGCCAGCAGCTTAGGGACAGGGCCGACTGAAGCTTTCTTT.